Following are 18 T cell receptor beta chains from one sample sequenced in a study of blood T cells in healthy people across ages. For the second PCR, which ran for about 7 to 11 cycles, a sample-barcoded 5' primer and a J-beta primer mix were used. TCRdb re-derived calls from the 5' RACE reads in MiXCR, one entry per CDR3 protein. The sample shows about 800,000 distinct CDR3 sequences, roughly 64% of them seen only once. Sample: blood. The receptors come from a man aged 25-40 years in good health.

The chain employs TRBV7-9 and TRBJ1-5; no clear D. V was shortened by 5 bases and J by 9 bases, with 14 bases between the two germline ends. The CDR3 is 13 residues long. CDR1 SEHNR and CDR2 FQNEAQ come from the germline V gene (reference sequence). DNA of the CDR3: TGTGCCAGCAGCCCCTCGGCAGATCGGCCCCAGCATTTT. Translating it yields CASSPSADRPQHF.

The chain uses TRBV10-3 and TRBJ2-3; 9 bases are a match to TRBD2. The CDR3 contains 14 residues. Germline loops: CDR1 ENHRY, CDR2 SYGVKD. With 7 bases clipped from V and 3 bases from J, the junction kept 5 bases outside the gene matches. DNA of the CDR3: TGTGCCATCACTCCGGGACTAGCAACAGATACGCAGTATTTT. It yields the protein CAITPGLATDTQYF.

Here the CDR3 reads CASSSGTTDTQYF. The DNA for the CDR3 is TGTGCCAGCAGTAGCGGGACCACAGATACGCAGTATTTT. This chain links TRBV4-2 with TRBJ2-3, with TRBD2 matching 8 bases. The V and J ends lost 6 bases and 2 bases, in that order; junction bases with no gene match: 1. Germline CDR1 is LGHNA and CDR2 is YNFKEQ. This CDR3 is 13 amino acids long.

This rearrangement joins TRBV12-3 or TRBV12-4 to TRBJ2-4; D not resolved. Deletions cut 2 bases from V and 7 bases from J, with 21 bases between. This CDR3 has 17 amino acids. CDR3 DNA: TGTGCCAGCAGTTTACTGCAGGATCTAAACTGGGCGAACATTCAGTACTTC. Its translation is CASSLLQDLNWANIQYF.

This clonotype came up a few times. The CDR3 is CSASRPSGGPHNEQFF. DNA for the CDR3: TGCAGTGCTAGTCGGCCGAGCGGGGGGCCGCACAATGAGCAGTTCTTC. This rearrangement joins TRBV20-1 to TRBJ2-1; 9 bases align to TRBD2. V lost 3 bases, J lost 5 bases, and 11 bases stayed unmatched. This CDR3 has 16 residues. Germline lookup yields CDR1 DFQATT and CDR2 SNEGSKA (reference sequence).

This clonotype is a singleton in its sample. V and J are TRBV30 and TRBJ1-1; D unclear. Between the trimmed V and J ends, which lost 4 bases and 2 bases, there was a span of 8 bases. The length of the CDR3 is 12 residues. Germline values: CDR1 GTSNPN, CDR2 SVGIG (reference sequence). CDR3 protein: CAWTLENTEAFF. DNA of the CDR3: TGTGCCTGGACCTTGGAAAACACTGAAGCTTTCTTT.

The chain has TRBV27 and TRBJ1-6; 7 bases agree with TRBD1. This CDR3 comprises 15 residues. V dropped 5 bases and J dropped 7; count of bases not matched to a gene: 8. The germline CDR1 and CDR2 sequences are MNHEY and SMNVEV (reference sequence). The CDR3 protein is CASSGLTGRNSPLHF. CDR3 nucleotides: TGTGCCAGCAGTGGCCTGACAGGGAGAAATTCACCCCTCCACTTT.

This chain links TRBV7-6 with TRBJ2-1, with D perhaps TRBD2 (5 bases). Germline CDR1 reads SGHVS; CDR2 reads FNYEAQ. V shed 3 bases and J shed 0 bases, with 9 bases lying between them. This CDR3 has 15 amino acids. The CDR3 coding sequence is TGTGCCAGCAGCTTGAGGGTGAGCTCCTACAATGAGCAGTTCTTC. This translates into CASSLRVSSYNEQFF. Full variable domain (outside the CDR3, taken from reference TRBV7-6 and TRBJ2-1): GAGVSQSPRYKVTKRGQDVALRCDPISGHVSLYWYRQALGQGPEFLTYFNYEAQQDKSGLPNDRFSAERPEGSISTLTIQRTEQRDSAMYRCASSLRVSSYNEQFFGPGTRLTVL.

The CDR3 sequence: CASSWERGNGYTF. The CDR3 DNA is TGTGCCAGCAGCTGGGAGCGGGGAAACGGCTACACCTTC. This chain connects TRBV5-5 to TRBJ1-2, with D uncertain. Germline CDR1 SGHKS, CDR2 YYEKEE (reference sequence). The CDR3 covers 13 residues. V lost 3 bases, J lost 8 bases, and 14 bases lay in between.

The rearrangement joins TRBV5-1 to TRBJ2-2; D not certain. In germline, CDR1 is SGHRS, CDR2 YFSETQ. The CDR3 runs to 16 residues. Trimming took 0 bases from V and 3 from J, leaving 12 bases between them. This CDR3 reads CASSLVQLTYTGELFF. The CDR3 DNA reads TGCGCCAGCAGCTTGGTGCAGCTGACTTACACCGGGGAGCTGTTTTTT. The variable domain in full, completed from reference TRBV5-1 and TRBJ2-2, reads KAGVTQTPRYLIKTRGQQVTLSCSPISGHRSVSWYQQTPGQGLQFLFEYFSETQRNKGNFPGRFSGRQFSNSRSEMNVSTLELGDSALYLCASSLVQLTYTGELFFGEGSRLTVL.

This clonotype has just a few counts. The rearrangement links TRBV29-1 to TRBJ1-1, with unresolved D. The CDR3 runs 13 residues. V was pared by 1 base and J by 0 bases, with 6 bases between. Germline lookup yields CDR1 SQVTM and CDR2 ANQGSEA. The CDR3 DNA follows: TGCAGCGTTGAAGGGGAAATGAACACTGAAGCTTTCTTT. This encodes CSVEGEMNTEAFF.

This clonotype was seen a few times. For the CDR3, the DNA is TGTGCCAGCACACAGAGACAGGGATCGACACCCCTCCACTTT. Its translation: CASTQRQGSTPLHF. This rearrangement joins TRBV6-2 or TRBV6-3 to TRBJ1-6, with 7 nucleotides matching TRBD1. Germline V lookup: CDR1 MNHEY, CDR2 SVGEGT. V was clipped by 7 bases and J by 11 bases; unmatched bases: 11. This CDR3 is built from 14 residues.

The chain recombines TRBV3-1 with TRBJ1-5, with a possible D match to TRBD1 (5 bases). The germline gives CDR1 LGHDT, CDR2 YNNKEL (reference sequence). The V and J ends lost 5 bases and 7 bases respectively, with 21 bases between them. The CDR3 extends over 16 amino acids. The CDR3 spells CASSGGTGTTEQPQHF. CDR3 nucleotides: TGTGCCAGCAGCGGAGGAACAGGAACAACAGAGCAGCCCCAGCATTTT.

The gene calls are TRBV5-6 and TRBJ2-7; 9 bases line up with TRBD1. The CDR3 contains 14 residues. CDR1 is SGHDT, CDR2 YYEEEE, per germline. The V segment lost 5 bases and the J segment 1 base; nucleotides outside the gene matches: 4. The DNA of the CDR3 is TGTGCCAGCAGATTTGGACAGGGGTCCTACGAGCAGTACTTC. Translating it yields CASRFGQGSYEQYF.

The chain employs TRBV5-1 and TRBJ2-5; tentative D call: TRBD2 (8 bases). This CDR3 spans 16 amino acids. V was pared by 2 bases and J by 2 bases, with 16 bases between. The germline V gene encodes CDR1 SGHRS and CDR2 YFSETQ. CDR3 loop: CASSFGTAGEQETQYF. The CDR3 DNA is TGCGCCAGCAGCTTTGGGACAGCGGGGGAGCAAGAGACCCAGTACTTC.

V is TRBV7-2 and J is TRBJ2-1, with 8 bases aligning to TRBD2. Germline assignment: CDR1 SGHTA and CDR2 FQGNSA. This CDR3 spans 14 amino acids. The V gene end was trimmed by 10 bases and the J gene end by 11 bases; junction bases not matched to a gene: 16. In DNA, the CDR3 is TGTGCCACTCACTTCGGGGGGGGCGCAAATAAGCAGTTCTTC. This translates into CATHFGGGANKQFF.

This clonotype was observed a handful of times. V usage is TRBV2 and J usage is TRBJ2-1; TRBD1 is a possible D gene (6 bases). The germline V gene has CDR1 SNHLY and CDR2 FYNNEI. Trimming left V 6 bases short and J 7 bases short, with 7 bases between. The CDR3 consists of 11 residues. The CDR3 sequence is CASRQGNEQFF. The CDR3 bases are TGTGCCAGCAGACAGGGTAATGAGCAGTTCTTC.

The chain combines TRBV7-3 with TRBJ1-2; maybe TRBD1 (6 bases). Germline CDR1 SGHTA, CDR2 FQGTGA. Trimming left V 5 bases short and J 6 bases short, with 13 bases between. There are 13 residues in the CDR3. This CDR3 reads CASSRQAMDGYTF. The CDR3 DNA is TGTGCCAGCAGCCGACAGGCAATGGATGGCTACACCTTC.